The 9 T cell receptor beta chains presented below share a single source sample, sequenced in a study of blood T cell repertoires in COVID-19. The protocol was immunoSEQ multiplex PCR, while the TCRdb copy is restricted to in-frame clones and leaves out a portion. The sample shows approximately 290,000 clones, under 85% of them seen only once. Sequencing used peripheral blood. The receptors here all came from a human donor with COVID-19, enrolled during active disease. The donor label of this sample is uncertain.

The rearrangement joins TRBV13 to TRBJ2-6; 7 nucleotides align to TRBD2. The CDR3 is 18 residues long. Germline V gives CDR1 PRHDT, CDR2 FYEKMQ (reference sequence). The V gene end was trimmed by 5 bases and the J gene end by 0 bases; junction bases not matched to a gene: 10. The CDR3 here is CASSPSTSRLSGANVLTF. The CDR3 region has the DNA TGTGCCAGCAGCCCCTCGACTAGCCGACTCTCTGGGGCCAACGTCCTGACTTTC.

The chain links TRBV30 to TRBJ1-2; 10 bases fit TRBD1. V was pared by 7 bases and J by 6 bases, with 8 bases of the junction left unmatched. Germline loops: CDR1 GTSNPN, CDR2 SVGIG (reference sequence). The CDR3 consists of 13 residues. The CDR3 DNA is TGTGCCTTGTATCGGGACAGGGGAAATGGCTACACCTTC. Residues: CALYRDRGNGYTF.

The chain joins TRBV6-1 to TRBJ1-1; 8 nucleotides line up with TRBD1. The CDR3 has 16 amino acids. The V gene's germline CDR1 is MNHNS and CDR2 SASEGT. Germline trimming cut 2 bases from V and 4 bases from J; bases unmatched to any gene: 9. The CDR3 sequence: CASSEWGRGTGTEAFF. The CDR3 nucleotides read TGTGCCAGCAGTGAATGGGGCCGAGGGACAGGCACTGAAGCTTTCTTT.

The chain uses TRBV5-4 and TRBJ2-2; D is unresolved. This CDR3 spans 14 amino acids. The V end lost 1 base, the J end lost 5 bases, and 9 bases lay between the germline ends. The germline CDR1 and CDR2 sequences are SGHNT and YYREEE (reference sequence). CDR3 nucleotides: TGTGCCAGCAGCTTGACGGAGATTACCGGGGAGCTGTTTTTT. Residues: CASSLTEITGELFF.

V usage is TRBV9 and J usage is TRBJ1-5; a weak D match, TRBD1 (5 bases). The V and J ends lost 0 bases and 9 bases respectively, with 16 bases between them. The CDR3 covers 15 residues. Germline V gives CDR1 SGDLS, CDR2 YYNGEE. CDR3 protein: CASSVGDRSGGPQHF. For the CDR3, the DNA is TGTGCCAGCAGCGTAGGTGACAGATCGGGGGGGCCCCAGCATTTT.

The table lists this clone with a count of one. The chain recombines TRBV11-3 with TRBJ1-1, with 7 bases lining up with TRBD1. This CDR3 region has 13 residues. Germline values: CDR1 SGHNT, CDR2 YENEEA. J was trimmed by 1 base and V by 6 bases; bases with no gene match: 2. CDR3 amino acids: CASRGQENTEAFF. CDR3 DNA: TGTGCCAGCAGAGGACAGGAGAACACTGAAGCTTTCTTT.

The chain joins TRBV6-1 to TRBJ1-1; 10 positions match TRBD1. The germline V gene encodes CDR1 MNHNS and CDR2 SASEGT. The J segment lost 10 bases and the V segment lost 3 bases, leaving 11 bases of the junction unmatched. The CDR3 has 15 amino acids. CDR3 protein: CASSDRQGANPVAFF. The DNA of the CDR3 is TGTGCCAGCAGTGACCGACAGGGGGCGAATCCTGTAGCTTTCTTT.

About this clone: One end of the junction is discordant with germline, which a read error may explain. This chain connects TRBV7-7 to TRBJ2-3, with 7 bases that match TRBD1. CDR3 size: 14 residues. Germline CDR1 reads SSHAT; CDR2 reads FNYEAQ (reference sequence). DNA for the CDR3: TGTGCTAGCAGCCAGGGGGTGGCGGCAGATACGCAGTATTTT. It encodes CASSQGVAADTQYF. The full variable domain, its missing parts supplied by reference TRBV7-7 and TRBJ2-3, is GAGVSQSPRYKVTKRGQDVTLRCDPISSHATLYWYQQALGQGPEFLTYFNYEAQPDKSGLPSDRFSAERPEGSISTLTIQRTEQRDSAMYRCASSQGVAADTQYFGPGTRLTVL.

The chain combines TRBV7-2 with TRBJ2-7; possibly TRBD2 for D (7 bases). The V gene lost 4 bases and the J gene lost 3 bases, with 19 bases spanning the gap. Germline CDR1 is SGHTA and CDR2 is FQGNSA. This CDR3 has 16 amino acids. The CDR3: CASSSRGGSGRYEQYF. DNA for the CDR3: TGTGCCAGCAGCTCCAGGGGCGGGAGCGGGCGCTACGAGCAGTACTTC.